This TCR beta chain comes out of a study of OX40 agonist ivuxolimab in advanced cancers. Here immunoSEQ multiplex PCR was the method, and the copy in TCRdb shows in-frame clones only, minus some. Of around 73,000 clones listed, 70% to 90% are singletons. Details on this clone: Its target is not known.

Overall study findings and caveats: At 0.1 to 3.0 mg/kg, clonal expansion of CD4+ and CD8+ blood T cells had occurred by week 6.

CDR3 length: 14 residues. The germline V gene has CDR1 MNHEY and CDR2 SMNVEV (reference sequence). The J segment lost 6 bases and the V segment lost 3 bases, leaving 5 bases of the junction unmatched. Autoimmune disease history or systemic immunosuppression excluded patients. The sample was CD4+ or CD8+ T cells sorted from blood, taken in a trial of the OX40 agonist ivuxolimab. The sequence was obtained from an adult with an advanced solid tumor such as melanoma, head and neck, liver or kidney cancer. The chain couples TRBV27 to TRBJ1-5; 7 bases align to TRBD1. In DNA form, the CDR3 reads TGTGCCAGCAGTTTTAGGGGGCCGGCTCAGCCCCAGCATTTT. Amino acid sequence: CASSFRGPAQPQHF.